The 26 T cell receptor beta chains presented below share a single source sample, sequenced in a study of blood T cell repertoires in COVID-19. The assay was immunoSEQ multiplex PCR, and TCRdb's table has in-frame clones only and misses some. This table holds some 220,000 clones, more than 80% found once. Sequencing was performed on PBMCs or T cells enriched from blood (not recorded which). All receptors come from a woman under 30 in a cohort exposed to, infected with or recovered from COVID-19 (not recorded which).

V usage is TRBV19 and J usage is TRBJ2-2, with D tentatively TRBD2 (6 bases). CDR3 length equals 13 residues. Germline V CDR1 and CDR2: LNHDA, SQIVND (reference sequence). The V gene lost 6 bases and the J gene lost 8 bases, with 13 bases spanning the gap. The CDR3 DNA sequence: TGTGCCAGTAGGAGCGGGTTTCCGGGGGAGCTGTTTTTT. The encoded protein is CASRSGFPGELFF. Drawing the rest from reference TRBV19 and TRBJ2-2, the complete variable domain is DGGITQSPKYLFRKEGQNVTLSCEQNLNHDAMYWYRQDPGQGLRLIYYSQIVNDFQKGDIAEGYSVSREKKESFPLTVTSAQKNPTAFYLCASRSGFPGELFFGEGSRLTVL.

The V call is TRBV7-2, the J call TRBJ2-5; perhaps TRBD1 as D (6 bases). This CDR3 has 16 amino acids. V shed 3 bases and J shed 5 bases, with 19 bases lying between them. Germline V gene sequence: CDR1 SGHTA, CDR2 FQGNSA. CDR3 in amino acids: CASSFRDIHLLETQYF. CDR3 coding DNA: TGTGCCAGCAGCTTCCGGGACATTCATCTTTTGGAGACCCAGTACTTC. Using reference TRBV7-2 and TRBJ2-5 for the parts outside the CDR3, the full variable domain is GAGVSQSPSNKVTEKGKDVELRCDPISGHTALYWYRQSLGQGLEFLIYFQGNSAPDKSGLPSDRFSAERTGGSVSTLTIQRTQQEDSAVYLCASSFRDIHLLETQYFGPGTRLLVL.

The V gene is TRBV12-3 or TRBV12-4, the J gene TRBJ1-2; D might be TRBD1 (5 bases). V was pared by 4 bases and J by 0 bases, with 6 bases between. CDR3 length: 13 amino acids. The chain's CDR3 is CASSSTANYGYTF. CDR3 coding DNA: TGTGCCAGCAGTTCGACAGCTAACTATGGCTACACCTTC.

About this clone itself: Other nucleotide sequences from this sample produce the same CDR3. The chain carries TRBV3-1 (or the pseudogene TRBV3-2) and TRBJ2-3, with D possibly being TRBD1 (5 bases). The CDR3 length is 13 residues. V gave up 3 bases and J gave up 1 base, with 5 bases separating them. Germline assignment: CDR1 LGHDT and CDR2 YNNKEL (reference sequence). The CDR3 loop is CASSHRGTDTQYF. The CDR3 DNA sequence: TGTGCCAGCAGCCACAGGGGCACAGATACGCAGTATTTT.

On this clone: Within the sample, other DNA sequences also encode this same CDR3. The gene calls are TRBV18 and TRBJ1-2, with 7 bases aligning to TRBD1. The germline V gene has CDR1 KGHSH and CDR2 LQKENI. Losses at the gene ends were 5 bases for V and 3 bases for J; bases not matched to a gene: 3. This CDR3 is built from 13 residues. This CDR3 is CASSVQGDYGYTF. DNA of the CDR3: TGTGCCAGCTCAGTCCAGGGGGACTATGGCTACACCTTC.

The chain couples TRBV27 to TRBJ2-2; 9 positions agree with TRBD1. The length of the CDR3 is 15 residues. J gave up 5 bases and V 5 bases, and 6 bases lay outside the gene matches. The germline gives CDR1 MNHEY, CDR2 SMNVEV (reference sequence). The CDR3 DNA follows: TGTGCCAGCAGTACCCTCGGGACAGGGACCGGGGAGCTGTTTTTT. It translates to CASSTLGTGTGELFF.

The chain has TRBV19 and TRBJ2-7; 7 bases map to TRBD1. This CDR3 comprises 15 residues. CDR1 LNHDA and CDR2 SQIVND come from the germline V gene (reference sequence). The J segment lost 0 bases and the V segment lost 5 bases, leaving 7 bases of the junction unmatched. CDR3 nucleotides: TGTGCCAGTAGTTCTTCGACAGGGAGCTCCTACGAGCAGTACTTC. Protein sequence: CASSSSTGSSYEQYF.

This chain uses TRBV2 with TRBJ2-7; TRBD1 matches at 8 bases. CDR1 and CDR2 from the germline V gene are SNHLY and FYNNEI. The J segment lost 0 bases and the V segment lost 6 bases, leaving 4 bases of the junction unmatched. CDR3 length: 14 amino acids. This CDR3 is CASSGQGYSYEQYF. The CDR3 nucleotides read TGTGCCAGCAGCGGACAGGGTTACTCCTACGAGCAGTACTTC.

DNA of the CDR3: TGTGCCAGCAGCCATGATCCGGGCCGAGGGGAAAAACTGTTTTTT. Translated, it gives CASSHDPGRGEKLFF. The V gene is TRBV4-2, the J gene TRBJ1-4; D is ambiguous. Trimming removed 3 bases from V and 8 bases from J, with 16 bases in between. This CDR3 is 15 amino acids long. The germline V gene encodes CDR1 LGHNA and CDR2 YNFKEQ.

This clone appeared a single time. The chain recombines TRBV10-3 with TRBJ1-1; 10 positions match TRBD1. Germline V gene data show CDR1 as ENHRY and CDR2 as SYGVKD. CDR3 length: 14 residues. J gave up 5 bases and V 7 bases, and 7 bases lay outside the gene matches. The CDR3 protein is CAITRDRGLTEAFF. In DNA, the CDR3 is TGTGCCATCACCAGGGACAGGGGTTTGACTGAAGCTTTCTTT.

The DNA for the CDR3 is TGTGCCAGCCACGGGGGGGCCCCCTACAATGAGCAGTTCTTC. Its protein product is CASHGGAPYNEQFF. The V gene is TRBV28, the J gene TRBJ2-1, with 8 bases identical to TRBD2. CDR3 length equals 14 residues. Trimming took 8 bases from V and 2 from J; bases not matched to a gene: 5. The germline CDR1 and CDR2 sequences are MDHEN and SYDVKM.

The chain employs TRBV13 and TRBJ2-2, with 13 bases fitting TRBD2. Germline V gives CDR1 PRHDT, CDR2 FYEKMQ (reference sequence). V lost 6 bases to trimming and J lost 5 bases; unmatched junction nucleotides: 6. This CDR3 contains 16 residues. The CDR3 nucleotides are TGTGCCAGCAGTTCCGGACTAGCGGGAGTTACCGGGGAGCTGTTTTTT. Amino acid sequence: CASSSGLAGVTGELFF.

V and J are TRBV2 and TRBJ1-3, with 8 bases that match TRBD1. The CDR3 contains 14 residues. The germline CDR1 and CDR2 sequences are SNHLY and FYNNEI. With V trimmed by 6 bases and J by 3 bases, 4 bases remained unmatched. CDR3 sequence: CASRAGGSGNTIYF. Written as DNA, the CDR3 is TGTGCCAGCAGAGCAGGGGGCAGTGGAAACACCATATATTTT.

The chain carries TRBV4-1 and TRBJ2-2; TRBD2 matches at 11 bases. V was pared by 4 bases and J by 7 bases, with 8 bases of the junction left unmatched. CDR3 length: 16 residues. Germline V gives CDR1 MGHRA, CDR2 YSYEKL. For the CDR3, the DNA is TGCGCCAGCAGCCCCTACGGGCTAGCGGGGGGCGGGGAGCTGTTTTTT. It specifies CASSPYGLAGGGELFF.

The rearrangement links TRBV4-1 to TRBJ2-3; 10 positions agree with TRBD2. The CDR3 is 17 residues long. The J segment lost 1 base and the V segment lost 0 bases, leaving 4 bases of the junction unmatched. From germline, CDR1 is MGHRA and CDR2 YSYEKL. In DNA form, the CDR3 reads TGCGCCAGCAGCCAAGAACCAAGCGGGGGGGGCACAGATACGCAGTATTTT. It translates to CASSQEPSGGGTDTQYF.

In DNA form, the CDR3 reads TGTGCCAGCAGCGCCGGACAGGGGAGTGGCTACACCTTC. Its translation: CASSAGQGSGYTF. This chain connects TRBV5-5 to TRBJ1-2; the match to TRBD1 covers 9 bases. The V gene's germline CDR1 is SGHKS and CDR2 YYEKEE (reference sequence). This CDR3 has 13 residues. Trimming removed 4 bases from V and 7 bases from J; junction bases left unmatched: 5.

This rearrangement joins TRBV5-1 to TRBJ1-4; a possible D gene is TRBD1 (6 bases). CDR1 and CDR2 from the germline V gene are SGHRS and YFSETQ. Between the trimmed V and J ends, which lost 7 bases and 5 bases, there was a span of 18 bases. CDR3 size: 15 residues. The CDR3 DNA follows: TGCGCCAGCGGCAACTTCGGGACAAGGAATGAAAAACTGTTTTTT. Its translation: CASGNFGTRNEKLFF.

The V gene is TRBV24-1, the J gene TRBJ1-4; the match to TRBD1 covers 8 bases. This CDR3 contains 15 residues. CDR1 and CDR2 from the germline V gene are KGHDR and SFDVKD. V shed 3 bases, J shed 8 bases, and the junction held 7 bases outside the gene matches. This chain's CDR3 is CATSDPQGAGEKLFF. The CDR3 nucleotides read TGTGCCACCAGTGATCCGCAGGGGGCAGGAGAAAAACTGTTTTTT.

The chain links TRBV19 to TRBJ1-1; D gene uncertain. Per the germline V gene, CDR1 is LNHDA and CDR2 is SQIVND (reference sequence). The CDR3 covers 14 residues. Trimming cost V 3 bases and J 2 bases, with 10 bases left between them. CDR3 in DNA: TGTGCCAGTAGTATCCCAGGACTTAACACTGAAGCTTTCTTT. Its translation: CASSIPGLNTEAFF. Full variable domain (outside the CDR3, taken from reference TRBV19 and TRBJ1-1): DGGITQSPKYLFRKEGQNVTLSCEQNLNHDAMYWYRQDPGQGLRLIYYSQIVNDFQKGDIAEGYSVSREKKESFPLTVTSAQKNPTAFYLCASSIPGLNTEAFFGQGTRLTVV.

The chain recombines TRBV6-2 or TRBV6-3 with TRBJ1-5; D call uncertain. Trimming stripped 0 bases from V and 1 base from J, with 10 bases between. CDR1 and CDR2 from the germline V gene are MNHEY and SVGEGT. The CDR3 has 16 amino acids. Here the CDR3 reads CASSYSRRLSNQPQHF. CDR3 DNA sequence: TGTGCCAGCAGTTACTCGAGGAGGTTGAGCAATCAGCCCCAGCATTTT.

V gene TRBV6-8 combines with J gene TRBJ1-3; 9 positions match TRBD1. The trim removed 5 bases at V and 2 bases at J, leaving 10 bases unmatched. This CDR3 region has 17 residues. The germline V gene encodes CDR1 MNHGY and CDR2 SAAAGT. In DNA, the CDR3 is TGTGCCAGCAGTCATGGGTTGACAGGGGGGCCTGGAAACACCATATATTTT. This gives the protein CASSHGLTGGPGNTIYF.

The chain is built from TRBV27 and TRBJ1-6; maybe TRBD1 (6 bases). V lost 5 bases and J lost 9, with 20 bases in between. Per germline, CDR1 MNHEY and CDR2 SMNVEV (reference sequence). The CDR3 loop spans 16 amino acids. CDR3 region: CASSTQGIHLGSPLHF. CDR3 sequence (DNA): TGTGCCAGCAGTACTCAGGGGATTCATCTCGGTTCACCCCTCCACTTT.

The chain links TRBV30 to TRBJ2-7, with D perhaps TRBD2 (7 bases). The V gene lost 4 bases and the J gene lost 1 base, with 11 bases spanning the gap. Germline CDR1 reads GTSNPN; CDR2 reads SVGIG (reference sequence). The CDR3 runs 13 residues. The CDR3 DNA reads TGTGCCTGGAATGGGGGGGCGTCCTACGAGCAGTACTTC. Residues: CAWNGGASYEQYF.

The V and J genes are TRBV5-1 and TRBJ1-2; 9 nucleotides match TRBD1. CDR3 length: 15 amino acids. The germline gives CDR1 SGHRS, CDR2 YFSETQ. After removal of 1 base from V and 3 bases from J, the junction contained 4 bases not matched to a gene. CDR3 protein: CASSLTGGWDYGYTF. CDR3 nucleotides: TGCGCCAGCAGCTTGACAGGGGGCTGGGACTATGGCTACACCTTC.

The V gene is TRBV28, the J gene TRBJ1-2, with D possibly TRBD1 on 5 matching bases. Germline CDR1 is MDHEN and CDR2 is SYDVKM. The CDR3 has 12 amino acids. V was cut by 11 bases and J by 4 bases, with 14 bases left in between. The CDR3 nucleotides read TGTGCCGTCGAAGGGGTCGGCTATGGCTACACCTTC. This codes for CAVEGVGYGYTF.

This chain connects TRBV24-1 to TRBJ1-1, with a weak D call TRBD1 (5 bases). Germline CDR1 KGHDR, CDR2 SFDVKD. This CDR3 is 14 amino acids long. V dropped 8 bases and J dropped 5 bases, with 17 bases sitting between them. The CDR3 coding sequence is TGTGCCACCACCTCGGGTCCAGGGCTGACTGAAGCTTTCTTT. Its translation is CATTSGPGLTEAFF.